Each of the 3 T cell receptor beta chains below was sequenced from the same sample in a study of blood T cells in healthy people across ages. A second PCR, run for about 7 to 11 cycles, used a sample-barcoded 5' primer plus a J-beta primer mix. A single record per CDR3 protein comes from TCRdb applying MiXCR to the 5' RACE reads. The sample shows 630,000 or so distinct CDR3 sequences, about 32% of them seen only once. The sample comprised blood. All receptors derive from a woman at least 80 years old in good health.

This clonotype was recorded many times. V usage is TRBV6-1 and J usage is TRBJ1-1; perhaps TRBD1 as D (5 bases). V lost 3 bases and J lost 5, with 10 bases in between. The CDR3 length is 13 residues. Looked up from germline, CDR1 is MNHNS and CDR2 is SASEGT. The CDR3 loop is CASSERGGTEAFF. The CDR3 region has the DNA TGTGCCAGCAGTGAGAGGGGTGGTACTGAAGCTTTCTTT.

This clonotype was observed many times. The chain has TRBV28 and TRBJ1-5; D unresolved. Deletions cut 2 bases from V and 7 bases from J, with 15 bases between. CDR1 is MDHEN, CDR2 SYDVKM, per germline. The CDR3 totals 15 residues. CDR3 sequence (DNA): TGTGCCAGCAGTTTAGGGATTGGGGTCGGACAGCCCCAGCATTTT. Translating it yields CASSLGIGVGQPQHF.

Comment on this clonotype: It may be a read error: a sequence one base away is much more abundant. V and J are TRBV5-1 and TRBJ2-5, with D perhaps given as TRBD1 or TRBD2 (5 bases each). Germline CDR1 SGHRS, CDR2 YFSETQ. The CDR3 has 13 residues. Trimming took 4 bases from V and 11 from J, leaving 18 bases between them. The CDR3 DNA sequence: TGCGCCAGCAGCCCCCGGACGGGACCTGAGCAGTACTTC. It is translated as CASSPRTGPEQYF.